A selection of T cell receptor beta chains follows, all from one sample in a study of a mutant IDH1 vaccine in newly diagnosed glioma. Here immunoSEQ multiplex PCR was the method, and the copy in TCRdb shows in-frame clones only, minus some. The profile covers around 50,000 clones, with 86% appearing a single time and over 2% taken by the ten largest. The specimen was PBMCs, collected from a glioma patient treated with radiotherapy, temozolomide or both. The receptors were sampled from a man in his forties or fifties with glioma. Both conserved end residues are part of each CDR3. D genes are given only for firm matches. Clone size is given for some rows only: seen once, a few or many times, or a class if the clone is expanded.

>.|TRBD2|TRBJ2-3|TRBV28
CASSLTSGTSDTQYF
TGTGCCAGCAGTTTGACTAGCGGGACTTCGGATACGCAGTATTTT
>.|.|TRBJ1-2|TRBV28
CASSLGPYYGYTF
TGTGCCAGCAGTTTAGGACCGTACTATGGCTACACCTTC
>.|.|TRBJ2-1|TRBV28
CASTSGINEQFF
TGTGCCAGCACCTCGGGGATCAATGAGCAGTTCTTC
>.|.|TRBJ1-3|TRBV19
CASSPTLMWGNTIYF
TGTGCCAGTAGTCCGACCTTGATGTGGGGAAACACCATATATTTT
>.|.|TRBJ2-7|TRBV7-2
CASSLGSGLVEQYF
TGTGCCAGCAGCTTGGGGTCCGGGCTCGTCGAGCAGTACTTC
>.|.|TRBJ2-1|TRBV29-1
CSVLLFDNEQFF
TGCAGCGTATTATTGTTCGACAATGAGCAGTTCTTC
>.|.|TRBJ2-5|TRBV25-1
CASSEYQGRGTETQYF
TGTGCCAGCAGTGAATATCAAGGGAGGGGGACCGAGACCCAGTACTTC
>.|.|TRBJ2-1|TRBV25-1
CASSLSGAGWEQFF
TGTGCCAGCAGTCTCTCCGGGGCCGGGTGGGAGCAGTTCTTC
>once|.|TRBJ2-7|TRBV5-1
CASSRPGLSEQYF
TGCGCCAGCAGCCGACCGGGTTTGAGCGAGCAGTACTTC
>.|TRBD2|TRBJ2-3|TRBV4-3
CASSQDPSSGIVTQYF
TGCGCCAGCAGCCAAGATCCCTCTAGCGGGATTGTTACGCAGTATTTT
>.|.|TRBJ1-1|TRBV19
CASSRDNLNTEAFF
TGTGCCAGTAGTCGGGACAATCTGAACACTGAAGCTTTCTTT
>few|TRBD1|TRBJ1-2|TRBV19
CASSLRTGGTGYTF
TGTGCCAGTAGTTTGAGGACAGGGGGCACCGGCTACACCTTC
>.|.|TRBJ2-1|TRBV12-5
CASGLVRGPISEQFF
TGTGCTAGTGGTTTGGTGCGGGGCCCCATCTCTGAGCAGTTCTTC
>.|.|TRBJ2-1|TRBV10-3
CAISEGLAYNEQFF
TGTGCCATCAGTGAGGGGTTAGCGTACAATGAGCAGTTCTTC
>.|.|TRBJ2-7|TRBV7-2
CASSLSGGRGARSYEQYF
TGTGCCAGCAGCTTATCTGGGGGTCGGGGGGCGCGTTCATACGAGCAGTACTTC
>.|TRBD1|TRBJ2-2|TRBV4-1
CASSQGGQGFTGELFF
TGCGCCAGCAGCCAAGGGGGACAGGGGTTCACCGGGGAGCTGTTTTTT
>.|TRBD2|TRBJ2-1|TRBV11-2
CASRILAGVGNEQFF
TGTGCCAGCAGAATTCTAGCGGGAGTCGGCAATGAGCAGTTCTTC
>.|.|TRBJ2-2|TRBV7-8
CASSAHLGGGTGELFF
TGTGCCAGCAGCGCCCATCTGGGGGGTGGCACCGGGGAGCTGTTTTTT
>.|TRBD2|TRBJ2-2|TRBV7-2
CASSFLRSGSWAMGELFF
TGTGCCAGCAGCTTCCTCCGTAGCGGGAGTTGGGCAATGGGGGAGCTGTTTTTT
>.|.|TRBJ2-7|TRBV9
CASNQGAVGYEQYF
TGTGCCAGCAATCAAGGGGCCGTGGGATACGAGCAGTACTTC
>.|TRBD1|TRBJ2-7|TRBV19
CASSTGTGGDYEQYF
TGTGCCAGTAGTACCGGGACAGGGGGCGACTACGAGCAGTACTTC
>.|TRBD2|TRBJ2-1|TRBV5-1
CASSPGLVSYEQFF
TGCGCCAGCAGCCCCGGACTAGTTTCTTATGAGCAGTTCTTC
>.|TRBD2|TRBJ2-1|TRBV25-1
CASVRLAGNWNEQFF
TGTGCCAGCGTTAGACTAGCGGGAAATTGGAATGAGCAGTTCTTC
>.|TRBD2|TRBJ2-1|TRBV7-2
CASTPGLAGGNEQFF
TGTGCCAGCACCCCAGGACTAGCGGGGGGCAATGAGCAGTTCTTC
>.|TRBD1|TRBJ2-1|TRBV29-1
CSVRQGASYNEQFF
TGCAGCGTTCGACAGGGGGCGTCCTACAATGAGCAGTTCTTC
>.|TRBD2|TRBJ2-1|TRBV5-8
CASSLGGLAFWDEQFF
TGTGCCAGCAGCTTGGGGGGACTAGCGTTCTGGGATGAGCAGTTCTTC